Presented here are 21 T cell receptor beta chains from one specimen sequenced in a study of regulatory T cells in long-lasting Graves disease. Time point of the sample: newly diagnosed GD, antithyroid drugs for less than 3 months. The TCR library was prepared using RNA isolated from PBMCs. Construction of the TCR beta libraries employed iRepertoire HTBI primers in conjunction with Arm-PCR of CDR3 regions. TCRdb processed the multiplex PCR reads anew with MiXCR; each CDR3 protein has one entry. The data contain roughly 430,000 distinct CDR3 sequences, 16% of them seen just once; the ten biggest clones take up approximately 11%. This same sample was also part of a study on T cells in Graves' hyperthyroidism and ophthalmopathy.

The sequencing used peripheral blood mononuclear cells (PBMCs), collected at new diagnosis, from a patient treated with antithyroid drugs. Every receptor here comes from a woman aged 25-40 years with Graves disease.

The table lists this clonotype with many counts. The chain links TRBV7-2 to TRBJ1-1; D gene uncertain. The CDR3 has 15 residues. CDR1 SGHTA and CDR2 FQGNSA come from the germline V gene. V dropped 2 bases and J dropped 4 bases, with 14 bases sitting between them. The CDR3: CASSLWTASGTEAFF. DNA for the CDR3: TGTGCCAGCAGCTTATGGACTGCTTCAGGCACTGAAGCTTTCTTT.

CDR3 in DNA: TGCAGTGCCCAGAGACAGGTTGCTAATGAAAAACTGTTTTTT. Translated, it gives CSAQRQVANEKLFF. The J gene is TRBJ1-4, the V gene TRBV20-1, with D possibly matching TRBD1 (6 bases). V lost 6 bases and J lost 3, with 14 bases in between. The germline gives CDR1 DFQATT, CDR2 SNEGSKA (reference sequence). This CDR3 spans 14 amino acids.

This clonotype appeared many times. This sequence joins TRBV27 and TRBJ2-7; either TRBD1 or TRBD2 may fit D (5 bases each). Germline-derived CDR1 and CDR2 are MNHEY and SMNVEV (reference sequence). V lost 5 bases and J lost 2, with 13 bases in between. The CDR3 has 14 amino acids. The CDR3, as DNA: TGTGCCAGCAGTCCCTTTTCGGGACCCTACGAGCAGTACTTC. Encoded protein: CASSPFSGPYEQYF.

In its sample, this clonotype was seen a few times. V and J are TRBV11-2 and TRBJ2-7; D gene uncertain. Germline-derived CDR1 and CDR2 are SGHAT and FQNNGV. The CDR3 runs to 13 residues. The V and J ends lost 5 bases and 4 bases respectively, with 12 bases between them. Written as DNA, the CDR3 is TGTGCCAGCAGCCACAAGTCGGTGTACGAGCAGTACTTC. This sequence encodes CASSHKSVYEQYF.

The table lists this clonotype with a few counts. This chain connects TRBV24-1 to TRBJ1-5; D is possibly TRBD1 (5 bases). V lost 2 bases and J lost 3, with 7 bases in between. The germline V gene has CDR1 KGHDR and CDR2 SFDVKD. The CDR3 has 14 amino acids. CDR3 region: CATSDWGVNQPQHF. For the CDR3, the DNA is TGTGCCACCAGTGATTGGGGGGTCAATCAGCCCCAGCATTTT.

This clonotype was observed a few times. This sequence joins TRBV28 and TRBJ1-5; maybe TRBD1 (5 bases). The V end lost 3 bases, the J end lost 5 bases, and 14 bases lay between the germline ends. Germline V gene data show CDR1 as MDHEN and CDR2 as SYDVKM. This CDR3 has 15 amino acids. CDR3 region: CASSFQGRRDQPQHF. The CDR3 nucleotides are TGTGCCAGCAGTTTTCAGGGTCGGAGGGATCAGCCCCAGCATTTT.

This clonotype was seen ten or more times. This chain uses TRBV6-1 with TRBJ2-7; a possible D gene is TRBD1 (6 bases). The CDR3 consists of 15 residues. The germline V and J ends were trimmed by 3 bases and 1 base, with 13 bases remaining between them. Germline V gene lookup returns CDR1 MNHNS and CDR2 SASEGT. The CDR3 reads CASSEIRGVSYEQYF. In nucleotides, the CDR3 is TGTGCCAGCAGTGAGATCAGGGGTGTATCCTACGAGCAGTACTTC.

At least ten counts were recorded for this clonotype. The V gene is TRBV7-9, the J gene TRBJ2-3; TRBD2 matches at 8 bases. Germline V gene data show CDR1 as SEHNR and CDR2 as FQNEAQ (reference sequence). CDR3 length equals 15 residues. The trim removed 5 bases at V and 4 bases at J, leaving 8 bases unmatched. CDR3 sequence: CASSPRTSRADTQYF. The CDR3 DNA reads TGTGCCAGCAGCCCACGGACTAGCAGGGCAGATACGCAGTATTTT.

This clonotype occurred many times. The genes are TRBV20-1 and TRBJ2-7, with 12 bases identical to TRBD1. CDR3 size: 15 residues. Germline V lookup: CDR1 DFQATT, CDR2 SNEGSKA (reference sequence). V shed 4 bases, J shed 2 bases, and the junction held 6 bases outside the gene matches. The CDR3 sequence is CSATAGTGGPYEQYF. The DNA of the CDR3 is TGCAGTGCTACCGCCGGGACAGGGGGCCCCTACGAGCAGTACTTC.

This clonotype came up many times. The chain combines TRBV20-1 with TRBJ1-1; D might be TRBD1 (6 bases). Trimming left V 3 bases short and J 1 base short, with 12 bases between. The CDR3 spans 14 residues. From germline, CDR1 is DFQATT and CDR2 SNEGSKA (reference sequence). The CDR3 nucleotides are TGCAGTGCTAGGAATTCACAGGGGAACACTGAAGCTTTCTTT. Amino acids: CSARNSQGNTEAFF.

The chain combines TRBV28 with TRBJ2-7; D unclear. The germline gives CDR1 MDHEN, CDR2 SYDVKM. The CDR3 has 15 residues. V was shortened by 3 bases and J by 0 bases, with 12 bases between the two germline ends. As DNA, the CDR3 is TGTGCCAGCAGTTTCCAAGGGATGAGCTCCTACGAGCAGTACTTC. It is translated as CASSFQGMSSYEQYF.

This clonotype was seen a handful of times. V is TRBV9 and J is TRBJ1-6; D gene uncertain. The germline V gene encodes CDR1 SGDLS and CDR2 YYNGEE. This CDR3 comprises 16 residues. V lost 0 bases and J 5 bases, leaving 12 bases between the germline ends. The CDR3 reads CASSVDLDPDNSPLHF. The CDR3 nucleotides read TGTGCCAGCAGCGTAGATCTTGACCCGGATAATTCACCCCTCCACTTT.

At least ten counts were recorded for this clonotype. In DNA form, the CDR3 reads TGTGCCAGCAGTTTTAACCAGGCGGCTAATGAAAAACTGTTTTTT. It yields the protein CASSFNQAANEKLFF. V usage is TRBV28 and J usage is TRBJ1-4, with unresolved D. The CDR3 totals 15 residues. V dropped 3 bases and J dropped 3 bases, with 11 bases sitting between them. Germline CDR1 reads MDHEN; CDR2 reads SYDVKM.

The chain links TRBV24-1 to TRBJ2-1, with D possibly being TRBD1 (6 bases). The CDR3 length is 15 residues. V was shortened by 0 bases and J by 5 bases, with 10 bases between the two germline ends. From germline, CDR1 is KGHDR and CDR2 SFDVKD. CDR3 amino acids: CATSDLSRQDNEQFF. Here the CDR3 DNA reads TGTGCCACCAGTGATTTGTCTCGACAGGACAATGAGCAGTTCTTC.

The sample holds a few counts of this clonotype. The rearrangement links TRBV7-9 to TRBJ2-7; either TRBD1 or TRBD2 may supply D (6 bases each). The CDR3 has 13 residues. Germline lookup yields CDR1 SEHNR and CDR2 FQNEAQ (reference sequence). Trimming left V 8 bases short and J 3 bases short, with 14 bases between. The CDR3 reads CASAGHSDYEQYF. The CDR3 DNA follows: TGTGCCAGCGCGGGACATAGTGACTACGAGCAGTACTTC.

The CDR3 spells CASSAGDNEQFF. Here the CDR3 DNA reads TGTGCCAGCAGTGCGGGGGACAATGAGCAGTTCTTC. The gene calls are TRBV2 and TRBJ2-1, with D possibly TRBD2 on 6 matching bases. V lost 4 bases and J lost 5, with 6 bases in between. The length of the CDR3 is 12 residues. From germline, CDR1 is SNHLY and CDR2 FYNNEI.

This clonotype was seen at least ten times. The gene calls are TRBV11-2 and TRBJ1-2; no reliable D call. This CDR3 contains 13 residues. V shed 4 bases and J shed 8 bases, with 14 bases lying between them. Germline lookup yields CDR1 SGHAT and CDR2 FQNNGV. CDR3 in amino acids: CASSSGPSGGYTF. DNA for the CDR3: TGTGCCAGCAGCTCAGGACCCTCTGGGGGCTACACCTTC.

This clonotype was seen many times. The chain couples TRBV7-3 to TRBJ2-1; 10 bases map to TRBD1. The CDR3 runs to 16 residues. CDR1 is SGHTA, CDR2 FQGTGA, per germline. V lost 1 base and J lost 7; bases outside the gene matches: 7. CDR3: CASSLIAGTGENEQFF. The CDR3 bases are TGTGCCAGCAGCTTAATAGCCGGGACAGGGGAAAATGAGCAGTTCTTC.

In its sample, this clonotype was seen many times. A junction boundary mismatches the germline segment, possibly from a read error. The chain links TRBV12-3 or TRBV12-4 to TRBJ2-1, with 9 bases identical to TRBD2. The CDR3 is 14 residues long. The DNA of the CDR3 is TGTGCCAGCAGCTTAGCGGGGGAGGGTTGGGAGCAGTTCTTC. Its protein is CASSLAGEGWEQFF.

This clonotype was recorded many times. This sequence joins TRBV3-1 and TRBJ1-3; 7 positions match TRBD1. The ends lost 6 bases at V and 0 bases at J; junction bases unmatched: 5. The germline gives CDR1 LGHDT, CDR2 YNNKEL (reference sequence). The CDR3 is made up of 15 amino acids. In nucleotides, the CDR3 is TGTGCCAGCAGTCGAAACAGGGGCTCTGGAAACACCATATATTTT. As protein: CASSRNRGSGNTIYF.

CDR3 protein: CASSLRQGLETQYF. The CDR3 DNA reads TGCGCCAGCAGCTTAAGACAGGGTTTGGAGACCCAGTACTTC. The rearrangement uses TRBV5-1 and TRBJ2-5; 7 bases are shared with TRBD1. V lost 2 bases to trimming and J lost 5 bases; unmatched junction nucleotides: 6. The CDR3 has 14 residues. Germline-derived CDR1 and CDR2 are SGHRS and YFSETQ.